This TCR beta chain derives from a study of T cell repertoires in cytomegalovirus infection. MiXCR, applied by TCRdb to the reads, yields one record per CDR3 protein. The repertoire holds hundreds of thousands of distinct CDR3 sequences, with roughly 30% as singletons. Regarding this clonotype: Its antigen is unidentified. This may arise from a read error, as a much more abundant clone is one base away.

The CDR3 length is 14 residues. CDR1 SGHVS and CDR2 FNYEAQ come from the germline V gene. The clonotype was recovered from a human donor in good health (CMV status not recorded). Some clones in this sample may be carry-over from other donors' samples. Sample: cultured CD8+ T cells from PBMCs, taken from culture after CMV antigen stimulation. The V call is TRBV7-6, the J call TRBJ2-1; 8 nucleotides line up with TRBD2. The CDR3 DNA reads TGTACCAGCAGCCCCGGGGGGGCCTTCAATGAGCAGTTCTTC. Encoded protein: CTSSPGGAFNEQFF.